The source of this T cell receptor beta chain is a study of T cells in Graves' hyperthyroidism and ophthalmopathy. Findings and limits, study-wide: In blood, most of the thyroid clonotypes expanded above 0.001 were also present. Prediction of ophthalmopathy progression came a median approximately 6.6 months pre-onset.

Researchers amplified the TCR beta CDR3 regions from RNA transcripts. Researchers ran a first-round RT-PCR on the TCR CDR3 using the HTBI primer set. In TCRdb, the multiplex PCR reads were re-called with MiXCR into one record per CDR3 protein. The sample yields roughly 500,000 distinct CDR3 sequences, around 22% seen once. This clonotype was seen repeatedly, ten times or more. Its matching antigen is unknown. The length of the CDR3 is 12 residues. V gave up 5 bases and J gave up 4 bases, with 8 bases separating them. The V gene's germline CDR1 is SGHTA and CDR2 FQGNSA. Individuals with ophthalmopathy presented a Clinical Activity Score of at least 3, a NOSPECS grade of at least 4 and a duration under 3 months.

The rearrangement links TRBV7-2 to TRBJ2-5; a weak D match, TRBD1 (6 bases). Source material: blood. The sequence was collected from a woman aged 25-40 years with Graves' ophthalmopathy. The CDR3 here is CASSVRGETQYF. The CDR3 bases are TGTGCCAGCAGCGTCAGGGGAGAGACCCAGTACTTC.